The present T cell receptor beta chain was sequenced within a study of blood T cell repertoires in COVID-19. As for the study in general: Researchers got acute and convalescent COVID-19 samples from the United States, Italy and Spain.

The CDR3 sequence is 16 residues long. J lost 7 bases, V lost 3 bases, and 9 bases had no gene match. CDR1 and CDR2 from the germline V gene are KGHSH and LQKENI. Authors' analysis steps: Reference gene primers were amplified, and this amplification served to estimate nucleated cell counts. The method was immunoSEQ multiplex PCR; TCRdb's version includes in-frame clones alone and lacks a portion of them. V, J and clone size reflect that table, while D and trimming were determined from the DNA. The data contain 75,000 to 100,000 clones, around nine tenths of them singletons. The rearrangement uses TRBV18 and TRBJ1-6; TRBD1 aligns across 7 bases. This receptor was identified in a human donor in a cohort sampled during active COVID-19. Sequencing was done on a sample of peripheral blood. CDR3 amino acids: CASSPLDRMTNSPLHF. CDR3 nucleotides: TGTGCCAGCTCACCTTTGGACAGGATGACAAATTCACCCCTCCACTTT.